These 28 T cell receptor beta chains came from one sample sequenced in a study of graft-versus-host responses after intestinal transplantation. Only in-frame clones appear in the TCRdb table, and some are missing; sequencing was by immunoSEQ multiplex PCR. The data hold approximately 12,000 clones, with under 85% observed a single time. Processing released intraepithelial and lamina propria lymphocytes from the graft tissue. The sequences come from ileum tissue, collected 23 days after intestinal transplant. The receptors derive from a human patient who received an intestinal transplant, so some T cells may come from the graft donor.

The genes are TRBV21-1 and TRBJ2-1; TRBD2, the table's D call, was not compared with the DNA. TRBV21-1 is deemed a pseudogene. The CDR3 has 17 residues. CDR3 coding DNA: TGTGCCAGCAGCCGCCTGAGCGGGGGGGCAGGGAAAAGTGAGCAGTTCTTC. As protein: CASSRLSGGAGKSEQFF.

The rearrangement uses TRBV10-3 and TRBJ2-1; D gene unclear. The CDR3 spans 13 residues. V was pared by 10 bases and J by 8 bases, with 18 bases between. The germline CDR1 and CDR2 sequences are ENHRY and SYGVKD. CDR3 sequence (DNA): TGTGCCACTAGAGGAAACCTTTTGGATGAGCAGTTCTTC. Residues: CATRGNLLDEQFF.

The rearrangement links TRBV2 to TRBJ2-7, with D unresolved. Germline V gene lookup returns CDR1 SNHLY and CDR2 FYNNEI. Trimming cost V 10 bases and J 4 bases, with 11 bases left between them. The CDR3 is made up of 11 amino acids. The CDR3 sequence is CATVRKYEQYF. CDR3 nucleotide sequence: TGTGCCACCGTACGAAAGTACGAGCAGTACTTC.

The rearrangement joins TRBV9 to TRBJ2-5; D is unresolved. V shed 4 bases and J shed 2 bases, with 15 bases lying between them. Germline values: CDR1 SGDLS, CDR2 YYNGEE. The CDR3 spans 15 residues. Written as DNA, the CDR3 is TGTGCCAGCAGCCCCGTAGGCGGAATACAAGAGACCCAGTACTTC. Translating gives CASSPVGGIQETQYF.

V is TRBV7-2 and J is TRBJ1-6; TRBD1 agrees at 10 bases. CDR1 and CDR2 from the germline V gene are SGHTA and FQGNSA. The CDR3 contains 16 residues. V was pared by 4 bases and J by 6 bases, with 6 bases of the junction left unmatched. Here the CDR3 DNA reads TGTGCCAGCAGCTACCGACAGGGGGCGGGTAATTCACCCCTCCACTTT. Its translation: CASSYRQGAGNSPLHF. The full variable domain, its missing parts supplied by reference TRBV7-2 and TRBJ1-6, is GAGVSQSPSNKVTEKGKDVELRCDPISGHTALYWYRQSLGQGLEFLIYFQGNSAPDKSGLPSDRFSAERTGGSVSTLTIQRTQQEDSAVYLCASSYRQGAGNSPLHFGNGTRLTVT.

This clone is large. The chain carries TRBV7-6 and TRBJ2-1; TRBD2 agrees at 7 bases. The germline V gene encodes CDR1 SGHVS and CDR2 FNYEAQ. The CDR3 runs to 14 residues. V lost 2 bases to trimming and J lost 6 bases; unmatched junction nucleotides: 4. The chain's CDR3 is CASSLNSGSNEQFF. The CDR3 DNA reads as TGTGCCAGCAGCTTAAATAGCGGGTCCAATGAGCAGTTCTTC. Looking up the rest from reference TRBV7-6 and TRBJ2-1 gives the full variable domain: GAGVSQSPRYKVTKRGQDVALRCDPISGHVSLYWYRQALGQGPEFLTYFNYEAQQDKSGLPNDRFSAERPEGSISTLTIQRTEQRDSAMYRCASSLNSGSNEQFFGPGTRLTVL.

The chain is built from TRBV21-1 and TRBJ2-5; the D call in the table, TRBD1, was not verified against the DNA. TRBV21-1 has pseudogene status. The length of the CDR3 is 16 residues. The CDR3 nucleotides are TGTGCCAGCAGCAATTTGGGACAGGGGGCTGATGAGACCCAGTACTTC. It codes for CASSNLGQGADETQYF.

This chain joins TRBV5-1 and TRBJ2-7; D might be TRBD1 (6 bases). The V and J ends lost 1 base and 0 bases respectively, with 11 bases between them. Per germline, CDR1 SGHRS and CDR2 YFSETQ. The CDR3 runs to 15 residues. CDR3 nucleotide sequence: TGCGCCAGCAGCTTGCGGGCGGACAGCTCCTACGAGCAGTACTTC. This gives the protein CASSLRADSSYEQYF.

The CDR3 DNA reads as TGCAGCGTTGAGACAGGGGGCTCTGGAAACACCATATATTTT. Its translation is CSVETGGSGNTIYF. The chain uses TRBV29-1 and TRBJ1-3; 9 bases map to TRBD1. The CDR3 has 14 amino acids. In germline, CDR1 is SQVTM, CDR2 ANQGSEA. V shed 3 bases, J shed 0 bases, and the junction held 0 bases outside the gene matches.

The chain couples TRBV28 to TRBJ2-5; D may be TRBD1 (5 bases). Gene TRBJ2-7 matches the end of the DNA better, so the J call may be wrong. There are 14 residues in the CDR3. Germline lookup yields CDR1 MDHEN and CDR2 SYDVKM. CDR3: CASSLLGDHYEQYF. The CDR3 bases are TGTGCCAGCAGTTTATTAGGGGATCATTACGAGCAGTACTTC.

This chain links TRBV6-5 with TRBJ2-7; D unresolved. The CDR3 is 11 amino acids. In germline, CDR1 is MNHEY, CDR2 SVGAGI. Deletions cut 2 bases from V and 6 bases from J, with 5 bases between. CDR3 region: CASSYGREQYF. In DNA, the CDR3 is TGTGCCAGCAGTTACGGGCGCGAGCAGTACTTC.

The gene calls are TRBV5-5 and TRBJ1-2; D not certain. The CDR3 runs 16 residues. Trimming left V 7 bases short and J 4 bases short, with 23 bases between. The germline gives CDR1 SGHKS, CDR2 YYEKEE (reference sequence). This CDR3 reads CASAADLSRKTYGYTF. In DNA, the CDR3 is TGTGCCAGCGCGGCGGATCTCTCGCGAAAGACCTATGGCTACACCTTC.

This clone was observed a handful of times. J is TRBJ1-1 and V is TRBV6-5, with D maybe TRBD1 (5 bases). V lost 6 bases to trimming and J lost 5 bases, with 13 bases between them. The V gene's germline CDR1 is MNHEY and CDR2 SVGAGI. The CDR3 spans 13 residues. CDR3 amino acids: CASSSRDMTEAFF. The DNA for the CDR3 is TGTGCCAGCAGCTCCAGGGATATGACTGAAGCTTTCTTT.

V usage is TRBV5-1 and J usage is TRBJ2-1; a weak D match, TRBD2 (5 bases). The CDR3 contains 14 residues. Between the trimmed V and J ends, which lost 0 bases and 7 bases, there was a span of 11 bases. Germline V gene sequence: CDR1 SGHRS, CDR2 YFSETQ. The CDR3 here is CASSLEPSRNEQFF. CDR3 nucleotide sequence: TGCGCCAGCAGCTTGGAACCTAGCCGTAATGAGCAGTTCTTC.

The chain combines TRBV18 with TRBJ2-7; D gene uncertain. Per the germline V gene, CDR1 is KGHSH and CDR2 is LQKENI. Deletions cut 4 bases from V and 1 base from J, with 2 bases between. The CDR3 spans 11 residues. CDR3 loop: CASSLSYEQYF. CDR3 in DNA: TGTGCCAGCTCACTATCCTACGAGCAGTACTTC.

The chain links TRBV18 to TRBJ2-7; D is possibly TRBD1 (6 bases). Per germline, CDR1 KGHSH and CDR2 LQKENI. Trimming removed 3 bases from V and 6 bases from J, with 21 bases in between. This CDR3 is built from 16 residues. The CDR3 here is CASSPKTGLVLGEQYF. The CDR3 DNA follows: TGTGCCAGCTCACCCAAGACAGGCTTGGTTTTGGGCGAGCAGTACTTC. Combining the CDR3 with reference TRBV18 and TRBJ2-7 gives the whole variable domain NAGVMQNPRHLVRRRGQEARLRCSPMKGHSHVYWYRQLPEEGLKFMVYLQKENIIDESGMPKERFSAEFPKEGPSILRIQQVVRGDSAAYFCASSPKTGLVLGEQYFGPGTRLTVT.

The chain uses TRBV4-3 and TRBJ2-4, with D possibly matching TRBD2 (5 bases). This CDR3 has 14 amino acids. Looked up from germline, CDR1 is LGHNA and CDR2 is YSLEER. The ends were cut back, 4 bases at V and 12 bases at J, with 19 bases in the middle. The chain's CDR3 is CASSPGLTLEAQYF. In DNA, the CDR3 is TGCGCCAGCAGCCCTGGGCTGACCTTGGAGGCTCAGTACTTC.

The J gene is TRBJ2-7, the V gene TRBV2; the D is unclear. V dropped 6 bases and J dropped 5 bases, with 20 bases sitting between them. CDR1 is SNHLY, CDR2 FYNNEI, per germline. The CDR3 consists of 15 residues. The CDR3 nucleotides read TGTGCCAGCAGGGACCTAAGGGATTTCGGTAACGAGCAGTACTTC. Translating gives CASRDLRDFGNEQYF.

The rearrangement uses TRBV19 and TRBJ2-1; D uncertain. Trimming left V 5 bases short and J 0 bases short, with 8 bases between. The CDR3 has 14 amino acids. CDR1 is LNHDA, CDR2 SQIVND, per germline (reference sequence). The CDR3, as DNA: TGTGCCAGTAGTCAAGAAAGCTCCTACAATGAGCAGTTCTTC. Residues: CASSQESSYNEQFF.

The V and J genes are TRBV7-9 and TRBJ1-1; 9 bases fit TRBD1. The length of the CDR3 is 14 residues. V was clipped by 4 bases and J by 6 bases; unmatched bases: 6. CDR1 is SEHNR, CDR2 FQNEAQ, per germline (reference sequence). CDR3 loop: CASSSPGQGAEAFF. CDR3 nucleotides: TGTGCCAGCAGCTCACCGGGACAGGGAGCTGAAGCTTTCTTT.

The rearrangement uses TRBV10-3 and TRBJ2-6, with 10 bases matching TRBD1. J was trimmed by 4 bases and V by 4 bases; bases with no gene match: 4. The CDR3 is 16 amino acids. Germline CDR1 reads ENHRY; CDR2 reads SYGVKD. The CDR3 here is CAISARTGGGANVLTF. Here the CDR3 DNA reads TGTGCCATCAGTGCCCGGACAGGGGGAGGGGCCAACGTCCTGACTTTC.

V and J are TRBV6-1 and TRBJ1-2; D is perhaps TRBD1 (6 bases). Trimming took off 6 bases at V and 3 bases at J, with 14 bases between the two ends. The CDR3 totals 14 residues. From germline, CDR1 is MNHNS and CDR2 SASEGT. This CDR3 reads CASRSGGRYYGYTF. The CDR3 DNA reads TGTGCCAGCAGGTCCGGGGGGCGGTACTATGGCTACACCTTC.

The chain has TRBV5-4 and TRBJ2-7; D is undetermined. This CDR3 has 13 residues. Germline CDR1 SGHNT, CDR2 YYREEE (reference sequence). V lost 1 base to trimming and J lost 0 bases, with 5 bases between them. The CDR3 protein is CASSLHVSYEQYF. CDR3 DNA sequence: TGTGCCAGCAGCTTGCACGTCTCCTACGAGCAGTACTTC.

This clone appeared a few times. The rearrangement uses TRBV6-1 and TRBJ1-2; 12 bases align to TRBD1. J gave up 7 bases and V 5 bases, and 5 bases lay outside the gene matches. This CDR3 is built from 14 residues. Germline V gene data show CDR1 as MNHNS and CDR2 as SASEGT. The CDR3 DNA reads TGTGCCAGCAGTTGGGACAGGGGGCGAACTGGCTACACCTTC. Its protein product is CASSWDRGRTGYTF.

The genes are TRBV25-1 and TRBJ2-7; 14 nucleotides match TRBD2. CDR3 size: 16 residues. The V gene's germline CDR1 is MGHDK and CDR2 SYGVNS. V lost 2 bases, J lost 0 bases, and 0 bases stayed unmatched. CDR3 protein: CASSEGTSGGSYEQYF. As DNA, the CDR3 is TGTGCCAGCAGTGAAGGGACTAGCGGGGGCTCCTACGAGCAGTACTTC.

This clone has a handful of counts. The chain couples TRBV15 to TRBJ2-7, with TRBD2 identical over 12 bases. Germline V CDR1 and CDR2: LNHNV, YYDKDF (reference sequence). This CDR3 spans 16 amino acids. The V segment lost 3 bases and the J segment 8 bases; nucleotides outside the gene matches: 11. CDR3 loop: CATSSTRGTSGLKQYF. Written as DNA, the CDR3 is TGTGCCACCAGCAGTACTAGGGGGACTAGCGGGTTAAAGCAGTACTTC.

The chain recombines TRBV30 with TRBJ2-1; D remains ambiguous. Germline CDR1 GTSNPN, CDR2 SVGIG (reference sequence). V was pared by 0 bases and J by 10 bases, with 10 bases between. The CDR3 has 12 amino acids. The CDR3: CAWSVGGLEQFF. The CDR3, as DNA: TGTGCCTGGAGTGTTGGTGGCCTAGAGCAGTTCTTC.

The sample holds a few counts of this clone. This chain uses TRBV4-3 with TRBJ2-7; D not certain. The CDR3 is 15 residues long. Trimming removed 4 bases from V and 3 bases from J, with 16 bases in between. CDR1 is LGHNA, CDR2 YSLEER, per germline. CDR3 region: CASSPVADGYYEQYF. CDR3 DNA: TGCGCCAGCAGCCCCGTGGCTGACGGCTACTACGAGCAGTACTTC.